This T cell receptor beta chain stems from a study of blood T cells in healthy people across ages. Findings and limits, study-wide: Donors of long life had a larger count of naive CD4+ cells and greater diversity than aged donors. Researchers judged that diversity estimates from one million T cells fell short of true values.

The second PCR ran about 6 to 11 cycles with a sample-barcoded 5' primer and J-beta primers. Each cDNA molecule, via a template-switch adaptor with 12 random nucleotides, was tagged. One entry per CDR3 protein, called by TCRdb with MiXCR from the 5' RACE reads. Of fewer than 700,000 distinct CDR3 sequences listed, around 38% are singletons. To note about this clonotype: As yet, its antigen is unknown.

V was pared by 5 bases and J by 6 bases, with 5 bases of the junction left unmatched. The CDR3 loop spans 15 amino acids. Germline assignment: CDR1 SGHTA and CDR2 FQGNSA. This receptor was identified in a man older than 75 in good health. The sequencing input was blood. This chain links TRBV7-2 with TRBJ1-6; TRBD1 agrees at 9 bases. Written as DNA, the CDR3 is TGTGCCAGCAGCCTACCGACAGGGGGTAATTCACCCCTCCACTTT. Its protein product is CASSLPTGGNSPLHF.